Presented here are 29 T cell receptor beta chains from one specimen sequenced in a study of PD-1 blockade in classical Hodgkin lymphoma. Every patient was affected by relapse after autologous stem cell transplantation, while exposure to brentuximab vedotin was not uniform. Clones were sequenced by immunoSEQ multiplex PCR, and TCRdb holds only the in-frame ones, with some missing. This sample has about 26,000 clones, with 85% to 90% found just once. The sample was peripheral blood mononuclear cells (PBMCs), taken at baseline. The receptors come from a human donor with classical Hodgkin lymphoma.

CDR3 sequence: CASSLDYGYEQYF. CDR3 bases: TGTGCCAGCAGCTTAGATTACGGGTACGAGCAGTACTTC. The chain uses TRBV11-3 and TRBJ2-7; D is undetermined. This CDR3 region has 13 residues. Trimming removed 0 bases at V and 4 bases at J, with 7 bases between. Germline V gives CDR1 SGHNT, CDR2 YENEEA.

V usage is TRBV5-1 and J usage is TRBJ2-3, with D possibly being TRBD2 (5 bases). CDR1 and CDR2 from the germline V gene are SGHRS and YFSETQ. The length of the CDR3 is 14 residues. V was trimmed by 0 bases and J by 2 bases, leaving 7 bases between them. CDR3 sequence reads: CASSLGGSTDTQYF. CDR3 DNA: TGCGCCAGCAGCTTGGGAGGGTCCACAGATACGCAGTATTTT. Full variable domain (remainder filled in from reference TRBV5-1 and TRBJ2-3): KAGVTQTPRYLIKTRGQQVTLSCSPISGHRSVSWYQQTPGQGLQFLFEYFSETQRNKGNFPGRFSGRQFSNSRSEMNVSTLELGDSALYLCASSLGGSTDTQYFGPGTRLTVL.

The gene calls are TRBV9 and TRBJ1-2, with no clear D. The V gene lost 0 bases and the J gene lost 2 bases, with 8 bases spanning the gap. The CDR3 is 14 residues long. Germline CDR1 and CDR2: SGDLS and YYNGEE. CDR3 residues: CASSVGGGNYGYTF. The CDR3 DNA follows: TGTGCCAGCAGCGTAGGGGGAGGAAACTATGGCTACACCTTC.

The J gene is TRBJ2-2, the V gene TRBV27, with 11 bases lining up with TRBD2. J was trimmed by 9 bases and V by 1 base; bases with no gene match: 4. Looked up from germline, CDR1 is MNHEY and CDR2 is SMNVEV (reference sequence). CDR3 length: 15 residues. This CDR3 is CASSLWLAGGRELFF. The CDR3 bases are TGTGCCAGCAGTTTATGGTTAGCGGGGGGGCGGGAGCTGTTTTTT.

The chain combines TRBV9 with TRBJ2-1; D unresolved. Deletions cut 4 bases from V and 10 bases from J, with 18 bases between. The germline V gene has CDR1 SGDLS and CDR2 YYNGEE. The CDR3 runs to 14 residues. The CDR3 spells CASSPGSGLLEQFF. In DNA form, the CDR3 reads TGTGCCAGCAGCCCCGGTTCAGGTCTTTTGGAGCAGTTCTTC.

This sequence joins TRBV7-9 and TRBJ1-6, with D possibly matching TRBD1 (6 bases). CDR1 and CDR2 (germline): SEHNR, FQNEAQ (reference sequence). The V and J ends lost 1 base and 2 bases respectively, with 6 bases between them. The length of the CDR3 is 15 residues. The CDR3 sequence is CASSLEGAYNSPLHF. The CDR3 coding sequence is TGTGCCAGCAGCTTAGAGGGGGCCTATAATTCACCCCTCCACTTT.

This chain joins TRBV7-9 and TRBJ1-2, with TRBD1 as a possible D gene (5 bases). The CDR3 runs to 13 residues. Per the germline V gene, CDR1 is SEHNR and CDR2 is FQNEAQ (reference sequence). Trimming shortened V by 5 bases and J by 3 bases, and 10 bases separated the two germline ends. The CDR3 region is CASSLQVDYGYTF. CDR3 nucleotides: TGTGCCAGCAGCCTACAGGTTGACTATGGCTACACCTTC.

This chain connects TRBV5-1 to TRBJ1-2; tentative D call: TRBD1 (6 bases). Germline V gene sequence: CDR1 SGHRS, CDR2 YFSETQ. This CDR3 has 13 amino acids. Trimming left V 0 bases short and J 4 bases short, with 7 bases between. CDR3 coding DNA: TGCGCCAGCAGCTTGGGGACAGCCTATGGCTACACCTTC. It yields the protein CASSLGTAYGYTF.

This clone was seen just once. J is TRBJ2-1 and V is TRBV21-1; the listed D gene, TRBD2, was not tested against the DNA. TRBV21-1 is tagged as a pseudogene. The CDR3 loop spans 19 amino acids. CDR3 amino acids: CASSNLGLAGADSYNEQFF. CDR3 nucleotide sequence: TGTGCCAGCAGCAATCTGGGACTAGCGGGGGCCGACTCCTACAATGAGCAGTTCTTC.

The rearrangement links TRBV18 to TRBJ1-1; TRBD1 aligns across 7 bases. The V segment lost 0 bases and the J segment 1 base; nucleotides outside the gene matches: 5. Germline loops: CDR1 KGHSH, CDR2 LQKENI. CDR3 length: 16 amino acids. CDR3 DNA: TGTGCCAGCTCACCACCGGTGGCAGGGGGGAACACTGAAGCTTTCTTT. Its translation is CASSPPVAGGNTEAFF.

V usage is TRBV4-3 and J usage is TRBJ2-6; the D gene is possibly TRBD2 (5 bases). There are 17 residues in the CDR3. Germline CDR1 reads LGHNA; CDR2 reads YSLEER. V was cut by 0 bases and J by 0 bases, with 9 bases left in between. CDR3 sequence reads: CASSQDPGVSGANVLTF. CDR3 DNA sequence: TGCGCCAGCAGCCAAGATCCCGGGGTCTCTGGGGCCAACGTCCTGACTTTC.

The CDR3 is CASSIWDIDTGELFF. The CDR3 DNA follows: TGTGCCAGTAGTATATGGGACATCGACACCGGGGAGCTGTTTTTT. This chain uses TRBV19 with TRBJ2-2, with D perhaps TRBD1 (6 bases). Trimming took off 2 bases at V and 3 bases at J, with 10 bases between the two ends. Germline loops: CDR1 LNHDA, CDR2 SQIVND (reference sequence). This CDR3 is built from 15 residues.

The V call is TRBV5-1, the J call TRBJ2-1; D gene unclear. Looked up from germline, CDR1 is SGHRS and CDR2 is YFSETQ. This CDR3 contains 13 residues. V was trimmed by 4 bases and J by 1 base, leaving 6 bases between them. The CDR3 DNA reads TGCGCCAGCAGCGACCGGTCCTACAATGAGCAGTTCTTC. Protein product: CASSDRSYNEQFF.

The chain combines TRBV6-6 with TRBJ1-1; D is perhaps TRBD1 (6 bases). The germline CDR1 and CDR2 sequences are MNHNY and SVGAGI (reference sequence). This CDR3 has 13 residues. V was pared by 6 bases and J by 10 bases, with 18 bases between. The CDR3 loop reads CASSLGVRGGAFF. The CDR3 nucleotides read TGTGCCAGCAGCCTAGGGGTGAGAGGGGGAGCTTTCTTT.

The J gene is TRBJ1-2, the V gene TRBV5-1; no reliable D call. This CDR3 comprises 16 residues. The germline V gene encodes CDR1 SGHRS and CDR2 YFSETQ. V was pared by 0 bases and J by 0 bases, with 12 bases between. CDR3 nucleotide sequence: TGCGCCAGCAGCTTGGACGGAAGCCCAGCTAACTATGGCTACACCTTC. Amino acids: CASSLDGSPANYGYTF.

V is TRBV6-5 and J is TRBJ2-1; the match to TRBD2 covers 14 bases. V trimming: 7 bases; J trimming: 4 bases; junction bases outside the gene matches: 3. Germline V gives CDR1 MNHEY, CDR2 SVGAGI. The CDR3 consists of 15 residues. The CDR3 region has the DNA TGTGCCAGCACTGGGACTAGCGGGGGATACAATGAGCAGTTCTTC. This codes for CASTGTSGGYNEQFF.

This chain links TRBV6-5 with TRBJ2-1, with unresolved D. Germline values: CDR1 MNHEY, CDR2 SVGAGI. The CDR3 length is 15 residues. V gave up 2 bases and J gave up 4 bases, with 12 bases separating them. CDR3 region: CASSYEVTRYNEQFF. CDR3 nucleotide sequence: TGTGCCAGCAGTTACGAGGTAACCAGGTACAATGAGCAGTTCTTC.

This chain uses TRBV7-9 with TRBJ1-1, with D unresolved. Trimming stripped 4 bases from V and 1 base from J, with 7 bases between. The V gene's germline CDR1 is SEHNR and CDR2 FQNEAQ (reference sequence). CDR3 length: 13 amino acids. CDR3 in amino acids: CASSSSGNTEAFF. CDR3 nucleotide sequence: TGTGCCAGCAGCTCATCAGGGAACACTGAAGCTTTCTTT.

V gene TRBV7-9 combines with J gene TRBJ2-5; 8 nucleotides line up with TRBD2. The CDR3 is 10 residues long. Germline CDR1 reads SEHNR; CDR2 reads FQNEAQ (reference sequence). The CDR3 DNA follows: TGTACAGCGGGGGAAGAGACCCAGTACTTC. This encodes CTAGEETQYF.

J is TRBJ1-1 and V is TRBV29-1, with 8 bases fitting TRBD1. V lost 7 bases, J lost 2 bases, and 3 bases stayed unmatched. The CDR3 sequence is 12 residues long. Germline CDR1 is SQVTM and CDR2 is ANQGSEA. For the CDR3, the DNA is TGCAGCGCCGACAGGGGTAACACTGAAGCTTTCTTT. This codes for CSADRGNTEAFF.

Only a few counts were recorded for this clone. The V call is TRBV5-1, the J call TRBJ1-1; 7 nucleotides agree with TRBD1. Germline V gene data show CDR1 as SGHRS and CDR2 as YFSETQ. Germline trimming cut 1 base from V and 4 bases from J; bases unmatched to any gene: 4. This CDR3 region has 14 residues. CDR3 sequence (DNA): TGCGCCAGCAGCTTGATGACAGGGAGCACTGAAGCTTTCTTT. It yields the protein CASSLMTGSTEAFF.

CDR3 nucleotide sequence: TGTGCCAGCAGCCCAGACCCCCATCCTCCTAATGAAAAACTGTTTTTT. This gives the protein CASSPDPHPPNEKLFF. V gene TRBV9 combines with J gene TRBJ1-4, with D unclear. The CDR3 is 16 amino acids. Per the germline V gene, CDR1 is SGDLS and CDR2 is YYNGEE. V lost 4 bases to trimming and J lost 3 bases, with 16 bases between them.

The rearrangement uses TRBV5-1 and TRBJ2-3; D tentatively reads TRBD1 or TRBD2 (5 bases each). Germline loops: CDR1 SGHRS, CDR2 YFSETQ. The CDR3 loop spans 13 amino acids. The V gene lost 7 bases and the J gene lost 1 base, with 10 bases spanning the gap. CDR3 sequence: CASRDGGTDTQYF. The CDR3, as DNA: TGCGCCAGCCGGGACGGCGGCACAGATACGCAGTATTTT.

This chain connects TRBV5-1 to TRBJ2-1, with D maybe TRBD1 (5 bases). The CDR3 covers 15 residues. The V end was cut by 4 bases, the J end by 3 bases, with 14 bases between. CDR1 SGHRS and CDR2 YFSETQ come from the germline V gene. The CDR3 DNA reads TGCGCCAGCAGCGCAACAGGTAGCTTCTACAATGAGCAGTTCTTC. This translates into CASSATGSFYNEQFF.

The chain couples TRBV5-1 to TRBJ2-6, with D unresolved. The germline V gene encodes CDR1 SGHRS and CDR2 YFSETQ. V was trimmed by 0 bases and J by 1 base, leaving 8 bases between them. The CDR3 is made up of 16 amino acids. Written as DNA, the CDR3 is TGCGCCAGCAGCTTGGAATGGGGATCTGGGGCCAACGTCCTGACTTTC. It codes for CASSLEWGSGANVLTF.

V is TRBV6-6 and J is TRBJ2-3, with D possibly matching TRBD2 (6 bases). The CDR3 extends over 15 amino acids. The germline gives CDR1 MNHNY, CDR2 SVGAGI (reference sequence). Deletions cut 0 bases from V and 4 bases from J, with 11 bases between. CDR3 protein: CASSYSMGGSDTQYF. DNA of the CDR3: TGTGCCAGCAGTTACTCGATGGGGGGTTCAGATACGCAGTATTTT.

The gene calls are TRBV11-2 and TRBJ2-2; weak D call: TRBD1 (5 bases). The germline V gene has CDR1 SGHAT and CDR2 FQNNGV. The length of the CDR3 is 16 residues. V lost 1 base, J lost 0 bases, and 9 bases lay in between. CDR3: CASSLVGDPNTGELFF. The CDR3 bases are TGTGCCAGCAGCTTAGTAGGGGATCCGAACACCGGGGAGCTGTTTTTT.

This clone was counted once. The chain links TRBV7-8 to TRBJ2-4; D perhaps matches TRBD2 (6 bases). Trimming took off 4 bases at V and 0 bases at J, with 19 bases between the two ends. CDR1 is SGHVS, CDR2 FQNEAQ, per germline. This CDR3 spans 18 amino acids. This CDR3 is CASSWAGSLDLAKNIQYF. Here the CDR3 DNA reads TGTGCCAGCAGCTGGGCGGGAAGCCTAGACTTAGCCAAAAACATTCAGTACTTC.

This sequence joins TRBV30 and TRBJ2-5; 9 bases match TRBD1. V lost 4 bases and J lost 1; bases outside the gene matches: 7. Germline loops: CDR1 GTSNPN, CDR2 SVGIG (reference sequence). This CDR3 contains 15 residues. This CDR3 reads CAWTSTGGAQETQYF. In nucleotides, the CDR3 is TGTGCCTGGACTTCGACAGGGGGGGCCCAAGAGACCCAGTACTTC.